This T cell receptor (beta chain) was documented in a study of cytomegalovirus exposure and HLA in healthy donors. Study context: An earlier analysis identified 120 million or so unique TCR beta sequences in about 200 million T cells.

Primers included in the PCR were 60 Vbeta and 13 Jbeta primers. The method was immunoSEQ multiplex PCR; TCRdb's version includes in-frame clones alone and lacks a portion of them. The sample has 130,000 or so clones; roughly 87% are singletons. This clone appeared a single time. Its target is not known. V was cut by 3 bases and J by 9 bases, with 18 bases left in between. CDR1 SGHDN and CDR2 FVKESK come from the germline V gene. The CDR3 has 14 residues. Study-level results: Rates of TCR association differed by HLA locus in a later analysis, with DRB1 highest and HLA-C lowest. CMV antigen specificity of a few CMV-associated chains was confirmed in vitro. Reports credit the classifier with highly specific, highly sensitive diagnosis of cytomegalovirus status.

The source material was PBMCs. The receptor was derived from a woman aged 18-29 years in good health and CMV-seronegative. This chain connects TRBV14 to TRBJ2-7; the D gene is possibly TRBD2 (6 bases). CDR3 amino acids: CASSQAGSATGQYF. The CDR3 nucleotides read TGTGCCAGCAGCCAGGCGGGGTCAGCTACGGGGCAGTACTTC.